This T cell receptor (beta chain) comes out of a study of T cells after yellow fever vaccination. The ends lost 2 bases at V and 4 bases at J; junction bases unmatched: 7. This CDR3 has 16 amino acids. CDR1 SEHNR and CDR2 FQNEAQ come from the germline V gene (reference sequence). TCRdb itself ran the 5' RACE reads through MiXCR, one entry per CDR3 protein. The data hold approximately 330,000 distinct CDR3 sequences, with over 3.5% observed a single time. The origin of this receptor is a man younger than 35 who received the YFV17D yellow fever vaccine. The V call is TRBV7-9, the J call TRBJ2-5; 10 bases map to TRBD1. The material sequenced was PBMCs, taken 5 days after the yellow fever booster vaccination. The CDR3 DNA follows: TGTGCCAGCAGCTTACATGACAGGGGGCGCTCAGAGACCCAGTACTTC. It yields the protein CASSLHDRGRSETQYF.